Listed below are T cell receptor beta chains from one sample, sequenced in a study of Ad26.COV2.S vaccination and SARS-CoV-2 variants. The method was immunoSEQ multiplex PCR; TCRdb's version includes in-frame clones alone and lacks a portion of them. Of about 420,000 clones listed, 70% to 90% are singletons. The sample in question was peripheral blood, obtained in a trial of Ad26.COV2.S vaccine versus placebo. The receptor source for this set is a person aged 18-60 years who received the Ad26.COV2.S COVID-19 vaccine or a placebo. The CDR3 runs from the conserved cysteine through the conserved F or W. D genes are given only for firm matches. Clone sizes are given selectively: once, few, many, or a class where the clone is expanded.

D: NA; size: NA; V: TRBV30; J: TRBJ2-5; length: 11; CDR3: CAWSVGETQYF; DNA: TGTGCCTGGAGTGTAGGAGAGACCCAGTACTTC
D: TRBD1; size: NA; V: TRBV19; J: TRBJ1-2; length: 15; CDR3: CASQGQGAKRYGYTF; DNA: TGTGCCAGCCAGGGACAGGGGGCGAAGCGGTATGGCTACACCTTC
D: NA; size: few; V: TRBV28; J: TRBJ1-5; length: 16; CDR3: CASSLVEGISNQPQHF; DNA: TGTGCCAGCAGTTTGGTTGAGGGGATCAGCAATCAGCCCCAGCATTTT
D: TRBD2; size: NA; V: TRBV28; J: TRBJ2-3; length: 20; CDR3: CASGYPSGTSLTPYTDTQYF; DNA: TGTGCCAGCGGATACCCATCAGGGACTAGCCTTACTCCTTACACAGATACGCAGTATTTT
D: TRBD2; size: NA; V: TRBV10-3; J: TRBJ2-7; length: 13; CDR3: CAIASGGDNEQYF; DNA: TGTGCCATCGCCTCGGGAGGGGACAACGAGCAGTACTTC
D: NA; size: once; V: TRBV10-3; J: TRBJ1-1; length: 12; CDR3: CAIRQGNAEAFF; DNA: TGTGCCATCAGACAGGGTAACGCTGAAGCTTTCTTT
D: NA; size: NA; V: TRBV11-2; J: TRBJ2-7; length: 14; CDR3: CASSLAASSYEQYF; DNA: TGTGCCAGCAGTTTAGCGGCGAGCTCCTACGAGCAGTACTTC
D: NA; size: NA; V: TRBV7-9; J: TRBJ2-2; length: 14; CDR3: CASNPDRFTGELFF; DNA: TGTGCCAGCAACCCTGACAGGTTTACCGGGGAGCTGTTTTTT
D: TRBD2; size: NA; V: TRBV19; J: TRBJ2-2; length: 16; CDR3: CASSITSGEYTGELFF; DNA: TGTGCCAGTAGTATTACTAGCGGGGAATACACCGGGGAGCTGTTTTTT
D: NA; size: few; V: TRBV28; J: TRBJ1-3; length: 17; CDR3: CASSFSARFRSGNTIYF; DNA: TGTGCCAGCAGTTTCTCGGCGCGGTTCCGCTCTGGAAACACCATATATTTT
D: NA; size: NA; V: TRBV30; J: TRBJ2-1; length: 14; CDR3: CAWSVILGYNEQFF; DNA: TGTGCCTGGAGTGTAATATTAGGTTACAATGAGCAGTTCTTC
D: NA; size: NA; V: TRBV21-1; J: TRBJ2-2; length: 15; CDR3: CASSMVGGNTGELFF; DNA: TGTGCCAGCAGCATGGTGGGGGGGAACACCGGGGAGCTGTTTTTT
D: NA; size: NA; V: TRBV12-3/TRBV12-4; J: TRBJ1-5; length: 13; CDR3: CASSLFGLSPQHF; DNA: TGTGCCAGCAGTTTGTTTGGACTTTCGCCCCAGCATTTT
D: TRBD2; size: NA; V: TRBV7-2; J: TRBJ2-5; length: 16; CDR3: CASSYLTGGFQETQYF; DNA: TGTGCCAGCAGCTATCTTACGGGGGGGTTCCAAGAGACCCAGTACTTC
D: NA; size: NA; V: TRBV6-5; J: TRBJ2-1; length: 16; CDR3: CASSYRAHREGDEQFF; DNA: TGTGCCAGCAGTTATAGGGCACACCGAGAAGGGGATGAGCAGTTCTTC
D: NA; size: NA; V: TRBV11-2; J: TRBJ1-2; length: 13; CDR3: CASSLGEGVGYTF; DNA: TGTGCCAGCAGCTTAGGAGAGGGGGTCGGCTACACCTTC
D: NA; size: NA; V: TRBV6-5; J: TRBJ2-4; length: 15; CDR3: CASSYSATTKNIQYF; DNA: TGTGCCAGCAGTTACTCGGCCACGACCAAAAACATTCAGTACTTC
D: TRBD1; size: NA; V: TRBV19; J: TRBJ1-2; length: 15; CDR3: CASSPGQGANYGYTF; DNA: TGTGCCAGTAGTCCAGGACAGGGGGCAAACTATGGCTACACCTTC
D: TRBD1; size: NA; V: TRBV9; J: TRBJ1-2; length: 15; CDR3: CASSAESRQGRGYTF; DNA: TGTGCCAGCAGCGCCGAGTCCCGACAGGGACGGGGCTACACCTTC
D: TRBD1; size: NA; V: TRBV9; J: TRBJ1-2; length: 15; CDR3: CASSPAGQGSYGYTF; DNA: TGTGCCAGCAGCCCCGCCGGACAGGGGAGCTATGGCTACACCTTC
D: NA; size: NA; V: TRBV5-1; J: TRBJ2-2; length: 14; CDR3: CASSLGGQSGELFF; DNA: TGCGCCAGCAGCTTGGGCGGACAGTCCGGGGAGCTGTTTTTT
D: NA; size: NA; V: TRBV7-2; J: TRBJ1-6; length: 16; CDR3: CASSSGVSSYNSPLHF; DNA: TGTGCCAGCAGCTCCGGAGTTAGCTCCTATAATTCACCCCTCCACTTT
D: TRBD1; size: NA; V: TRBV15; J: TRBJ1-1; length: 13; CDR3: CATSRAGGTEAFF; DNA: TGTGCCACCAGCAGAGCAGGGGGTACTGAAGCTTTCTTT
D: NA; size: NA; V: TRBV14; J: TRBJ1-1; length: 17; CDR3: CASSLGGRARMNTEAFF; DNA: TGTGCCAGCAGCCTGGGGGGACGGGCACGCATGAACACTGAAGCTTTCTTT
D: NA; size: NA; V: TRBV3-1/TRBV3-2; J: TRBJ2-3; length: 13; CDR3: CASSQEPADTQYF; DNA: TGTGCCAGCAGCCAAGAACCTGCAGATACGCAGTATTTT
D: NA; size: NA; V: TRBV4-1; J: TRBJ2-7; length: 12; CDR3: CASSYPRYEQYF; DNA: TGCGCCAGCAGCTACCCGCGCTACGAGCAGTACTTC
D: TRBD2; size: NA; V: TRBV30; J: TRBJ2-1; length: 14; CDR3: CAWSYRGGAREQFF; DNA: TGTGCCTGGAGTTACCGCGGGGGGGCGCGTGAGCAGTTCTTC
D: NA; size: NA; V: TRBV18; J: TRBJ1-4; length: 16; CDR3: CASSPPRGPQNEKLFF; DNA: TGTGCCAGCTCACCACCGAGGGGTCCTCAAAATGAAAAACTGTTTTTT